Reported below is one T cell receptor beta chain. The data stem from a study of blood T cell repertoires in COVID-19. Study background: Whether acute or convalescent, the COVID-19 samples came from the United States, Italy and Spain. PBMCs, B-cell-depleted T cells, or T cells provided the cDNA or gDNA that made up the material.

In the authors' workflow: Amplification of reference gene primers provided the estimated nucleated cell counts. Repertoires were generated with immunoSEQ multiplex PCR, while TCRdb's copy carries only in-frame clones and drops some. The DNA was the basis for D and trimming; V, J and clone size are from that table. The sample consists of 150,000 to 200,000 clones, around 86% of them appearing once. The clonotype originates from a woman older than 75 in a cohort sampled during active or convalescent COVID-19. Input material: peripheral blood.

For the CDR3, the DNA is TGCGCCAGCAGTGATCCGACTAGCGGGCCCACAGATACGCAGTATTTT. Protein sequence: CASSDPTSGPTDTQYF. This chain connects TRBV10-1 to TRBJ2-3; TRBD2 aligns across 10 bases. V gave up 3 bases and J gave up 2 bases; unmatched junction bases: 5. Germline V gene data show CDR1 as WNHNN and CDR2 as SYGVQD (reference sequence). The CDR3 runs to 16 residues.